This is a list of T cell receptor beta chains from one sample in a study of OX40 agonist ivuxolimab in advanced cancers. Sequenced by immunoSEQ multiplex PCR; TCRdb stores in-frame clones only, minus some. This sample has approximately 70,000 clones, with around four fifths found just once. This material consisted of CD4+ or CD8+ T cells sorted from blood, taken in a trial of the OX40 agonist ivuxolimab. The origin of the receptors is an adult with an advanced solid tumor such as melanoma, head and neck, liver or kidney cancer. The conserved cysteine and the conserved F or W are not part of the CDR3 here. Clone size is not always given. Where it is, it says once, few, many or a class for expanded clones.

clone size,V gene,CDR3 protein
NA,TRBV28,VTKGTGSYGYT
NA,TRBV4-2,ASSLRGTAGGRGEQF
NA,TRBV19,ASSIDRNYEQY
NA,TRBV5-1,ASSLVGGNTIY
NA,TRBV28,ASRGMHNEQF
NA,TRBV29-1,SVRGNTEAF
NA,TRBV5-1,ASSYATDPNEKLF
NA,TRBV7-3,ASSFRPTLAGVGGELF
once,TRBV7-9,ASSRSGTGTDTQY
few,TRBV6-1,ASRLAPTSGNTIY
NA,TRBV5-8,ASSRQGTGVYGYT
NA,TRBV5-1,ASSPTTAGLAF
once,TRBV18,ASSPLRGQGFYEQY
NA,TRBV28,ASSLWAGSSGNTIY
NA,TRBV28,ASSLRIGTTWTEAF
NA,TRBV20-1,SAFRNTEAF
NA,TRBV7-3,ASSLMGTSGRADEQF
once,TRBV2,ASSEFETAGNIQY
NA,TRBV19,ASSFRDYGYT
NA,TRBV6-5,ASRRSSEQQY
NA,TRBV5-1,ASSLDGAKTGELF